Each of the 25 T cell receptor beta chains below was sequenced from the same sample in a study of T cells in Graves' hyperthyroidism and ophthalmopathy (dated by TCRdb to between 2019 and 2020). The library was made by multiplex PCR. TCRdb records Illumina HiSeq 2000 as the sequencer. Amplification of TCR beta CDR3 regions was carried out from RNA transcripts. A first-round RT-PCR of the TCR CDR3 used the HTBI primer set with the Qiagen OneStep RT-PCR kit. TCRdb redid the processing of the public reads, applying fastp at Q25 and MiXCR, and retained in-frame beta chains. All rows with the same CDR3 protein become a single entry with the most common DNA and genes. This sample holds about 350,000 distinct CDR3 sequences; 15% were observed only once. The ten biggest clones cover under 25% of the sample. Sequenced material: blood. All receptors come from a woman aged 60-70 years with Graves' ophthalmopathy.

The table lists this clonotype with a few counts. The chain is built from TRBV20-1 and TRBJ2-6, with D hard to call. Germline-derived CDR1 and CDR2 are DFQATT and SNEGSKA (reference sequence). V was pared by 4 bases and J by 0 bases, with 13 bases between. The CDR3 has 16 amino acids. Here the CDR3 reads CSATPGPLSGANVLTF. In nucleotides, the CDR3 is TGCAGTGCTACTCCCGGCCCCCTCTCTGGGGCCAACGTCCTGACTTTC.

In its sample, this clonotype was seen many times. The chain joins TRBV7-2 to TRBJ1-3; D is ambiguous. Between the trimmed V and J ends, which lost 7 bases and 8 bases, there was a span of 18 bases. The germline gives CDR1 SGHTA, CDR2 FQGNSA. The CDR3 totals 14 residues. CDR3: CASNTPAREDTIYF. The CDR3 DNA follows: TGTGCCAGCAACACTCCGGCCCGGGAGGACACCATATATTTT.

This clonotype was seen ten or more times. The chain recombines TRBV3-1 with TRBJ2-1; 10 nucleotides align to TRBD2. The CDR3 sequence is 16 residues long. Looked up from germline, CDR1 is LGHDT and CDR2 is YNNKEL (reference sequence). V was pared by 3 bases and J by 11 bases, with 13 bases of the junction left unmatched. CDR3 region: CASSHGLAGALSKQFF. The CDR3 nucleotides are TGTGCCAGCAGCCACGGGCTAGCGGGGGCCTTGAGTAAGCAGTTCTTC.

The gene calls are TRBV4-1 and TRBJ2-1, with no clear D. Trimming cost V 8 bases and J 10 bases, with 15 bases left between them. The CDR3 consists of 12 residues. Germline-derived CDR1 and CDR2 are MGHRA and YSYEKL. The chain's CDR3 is CASLSERQEQFF. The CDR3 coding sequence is TGCGCCAGCCTCTCGGAGCGACAAGAGCAGTTCTTC.

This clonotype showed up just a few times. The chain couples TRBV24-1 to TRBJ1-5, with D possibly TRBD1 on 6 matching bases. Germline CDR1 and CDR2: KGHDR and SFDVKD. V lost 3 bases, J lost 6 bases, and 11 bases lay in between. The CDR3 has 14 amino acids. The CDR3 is CATSDPGVGQPQHF. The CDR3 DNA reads TGTGCCACCAGTGATCCAGGGGTGGGTCAGCCCCAGCATTTT.

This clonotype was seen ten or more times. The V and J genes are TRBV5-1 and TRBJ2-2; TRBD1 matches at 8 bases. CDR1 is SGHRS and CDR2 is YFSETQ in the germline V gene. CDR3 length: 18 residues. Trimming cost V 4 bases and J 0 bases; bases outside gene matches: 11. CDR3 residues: CASSPGQGGIPNTGELFF. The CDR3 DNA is TGCGCCAGCAGCCCAGGACAGGGCGGAATTCCGAACACCGGGGAGCTGTTTTTT.

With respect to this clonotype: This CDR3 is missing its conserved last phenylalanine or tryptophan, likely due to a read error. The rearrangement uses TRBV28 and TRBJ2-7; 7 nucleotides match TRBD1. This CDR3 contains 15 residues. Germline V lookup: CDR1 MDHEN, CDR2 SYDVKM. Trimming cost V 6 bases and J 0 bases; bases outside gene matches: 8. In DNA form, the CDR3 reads TGTGCCAGCAGCCCCAAGACAGGGAACTCCTACGAGCAGTACTCC. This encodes CASSPKTGNSYEQYS.

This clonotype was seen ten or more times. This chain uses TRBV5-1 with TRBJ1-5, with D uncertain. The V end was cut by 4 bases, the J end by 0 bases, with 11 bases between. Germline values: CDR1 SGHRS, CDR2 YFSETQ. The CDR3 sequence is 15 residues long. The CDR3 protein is CASSPGEHSNQPQHF. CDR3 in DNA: TGCGCCAGCAGCCCTGGCGAACATAGCAATCAGCCCCAGCATTTT.

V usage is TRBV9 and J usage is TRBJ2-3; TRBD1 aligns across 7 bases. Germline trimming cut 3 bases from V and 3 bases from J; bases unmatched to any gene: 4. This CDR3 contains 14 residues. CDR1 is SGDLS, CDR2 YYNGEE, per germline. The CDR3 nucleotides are TGTGCCAGCAGCGATACAGGGGCGACAGATACGCAGTATTTT. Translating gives CASSDTGATDTQYF. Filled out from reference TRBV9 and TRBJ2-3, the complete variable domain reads DSGVTQTPKHLITATGQRVTLRCSPRSGDLSVYWYQQSLDQGLQFLIQYYNGEERAKGNILERFSAQQFPDLHSELNLSSLELGDSALYFCASSDTGATDTQYFGPGTRLTVL.

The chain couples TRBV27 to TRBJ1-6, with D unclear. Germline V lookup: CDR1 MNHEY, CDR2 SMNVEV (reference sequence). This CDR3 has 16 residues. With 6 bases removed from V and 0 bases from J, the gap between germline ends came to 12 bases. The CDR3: CASRPLFSSYNSPLHF. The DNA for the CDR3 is TGTGCCAGCAGGCCCCTATTTAGCTCCTATAATTCACCCCTCCACTTT.

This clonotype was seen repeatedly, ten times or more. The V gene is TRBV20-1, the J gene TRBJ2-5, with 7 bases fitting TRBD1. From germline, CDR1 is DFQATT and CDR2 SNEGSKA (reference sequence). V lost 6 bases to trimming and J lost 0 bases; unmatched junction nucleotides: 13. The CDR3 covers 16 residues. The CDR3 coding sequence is TGCAGTGCCCCCGGGGCAGCCCAGGGGGACCAAGAGACCCAGTACTTC. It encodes CSAPGAAQGDQETQYF.

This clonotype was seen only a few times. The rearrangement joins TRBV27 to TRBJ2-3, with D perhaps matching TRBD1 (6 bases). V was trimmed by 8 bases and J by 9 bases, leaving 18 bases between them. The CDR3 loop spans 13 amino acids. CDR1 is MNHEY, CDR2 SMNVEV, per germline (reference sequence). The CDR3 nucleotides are TGTGCCAGCGGTCGGGACATCCTAAGGACGCAGTATTTT. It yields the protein CASGRDILRTQYF.

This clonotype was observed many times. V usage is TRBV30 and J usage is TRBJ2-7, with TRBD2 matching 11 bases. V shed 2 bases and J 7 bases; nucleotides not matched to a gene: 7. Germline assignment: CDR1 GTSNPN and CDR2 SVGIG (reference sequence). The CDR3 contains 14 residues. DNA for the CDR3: TGTGCCTGGAGTCCCGGGACTAGCGGTATAGAGCAGTACTTC. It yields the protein CAWSPGTSGIEQYF.

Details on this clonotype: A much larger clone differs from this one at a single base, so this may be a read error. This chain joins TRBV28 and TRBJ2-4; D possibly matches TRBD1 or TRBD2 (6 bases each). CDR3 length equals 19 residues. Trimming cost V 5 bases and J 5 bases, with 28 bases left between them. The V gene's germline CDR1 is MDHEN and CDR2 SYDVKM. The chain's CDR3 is CASSPIGGRDTGIENIQYF. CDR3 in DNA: TGTGCCAGCAGTCCTATCGGGGGACGGGACACCGGTATCGAAAACATTCAGTACTTC.

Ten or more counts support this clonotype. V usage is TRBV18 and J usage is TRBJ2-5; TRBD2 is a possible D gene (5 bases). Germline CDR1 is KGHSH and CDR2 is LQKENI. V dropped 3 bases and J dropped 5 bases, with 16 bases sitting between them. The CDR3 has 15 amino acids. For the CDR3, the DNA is TGTGCCAGCTCACCCTCGTCGGTCCCGGGGGAGACCCAGTACTTC. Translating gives CASSPSSVPGETQYF.

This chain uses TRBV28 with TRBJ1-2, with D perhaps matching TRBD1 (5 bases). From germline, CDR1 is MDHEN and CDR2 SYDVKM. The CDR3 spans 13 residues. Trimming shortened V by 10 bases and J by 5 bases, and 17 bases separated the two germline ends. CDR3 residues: CATEVEAGYGYTF. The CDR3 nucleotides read TGTGCCACCGAGGTGGAGGCAGGGTATGGCTACACCTTC.

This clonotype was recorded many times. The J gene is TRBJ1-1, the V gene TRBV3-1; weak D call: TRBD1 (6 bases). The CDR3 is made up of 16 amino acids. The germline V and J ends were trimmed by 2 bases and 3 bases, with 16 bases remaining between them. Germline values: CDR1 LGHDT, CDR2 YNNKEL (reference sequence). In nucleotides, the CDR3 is TGTGCCAGCAGCCAATATTACAGGGCGAGGGACACTGAAGCTTTCTTT. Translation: CASSQYYRARDTEAFF.

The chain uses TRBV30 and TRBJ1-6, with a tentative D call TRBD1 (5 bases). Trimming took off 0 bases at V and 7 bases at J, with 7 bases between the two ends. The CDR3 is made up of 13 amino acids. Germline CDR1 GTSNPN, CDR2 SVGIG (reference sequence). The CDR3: CAWSVRGNSPLHF. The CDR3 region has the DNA TGTGCCTGGAGTGTACGGGGGAATTCACCCCTCCACTTT. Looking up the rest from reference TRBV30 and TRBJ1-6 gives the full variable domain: SQTIHQWPATLVQPVGSPLSLECTVEGTSNPNLYWYRQAAGRGLQLLFYSVGIGQISSEVPQNLSASRPQDRQFILSSKKLLLSDSGFYLCAWSVRGNSPLHFGNGTRLTVT.

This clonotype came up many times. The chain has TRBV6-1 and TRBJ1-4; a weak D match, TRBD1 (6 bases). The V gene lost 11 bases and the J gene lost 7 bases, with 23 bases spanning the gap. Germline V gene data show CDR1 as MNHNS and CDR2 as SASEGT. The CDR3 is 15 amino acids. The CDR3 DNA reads TGTGCCGGGGGCCATGGGGACAAGAGCCGTGAAAAACTGTTTTTT. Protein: CAGGHGDKSREKLFF.

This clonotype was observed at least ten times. The CDR3 protein is CASSSRGLAETDTQYF. The CDR3 DNA reads as TGTGCCAGCAGCTCCCGAGGACTAGCGGAAACAGATACGCAGTATTTT. The chain has TRBV7-2 and TRBJ2-3; 10 nucleotides agree with TRBD2. The CDR3 has 16 amino acids. Trimming at V came to 4 bases and at J to 3 bases, leaving 7 bases not matched to a gene. Germline assignment: CDR1 SGHTA and CDR2 FQGNSA. The full variable domain, its missing parts supplied by reference TRBV7-2 and TRBJ2-3, is GAGVSQSPSNKVTEKGKDVELRCDPISGHTALYWYRQSLGQGLEFLIYFQGNSAPDKSGLPSDRFSAERTGGSVSTLTIQRTQQEDSAVYLCASSSRGLAETDTQYFGPGTRLTVL.

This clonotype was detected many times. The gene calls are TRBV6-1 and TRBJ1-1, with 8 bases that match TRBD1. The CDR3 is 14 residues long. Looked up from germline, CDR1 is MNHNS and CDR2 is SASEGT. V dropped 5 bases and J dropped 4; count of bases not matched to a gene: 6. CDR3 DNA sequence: TGTGCCAGCAGTACCGACAGGGGAAGCACTGAAGCTTTCTTT. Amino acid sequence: CASSTDRGSTEAFF.

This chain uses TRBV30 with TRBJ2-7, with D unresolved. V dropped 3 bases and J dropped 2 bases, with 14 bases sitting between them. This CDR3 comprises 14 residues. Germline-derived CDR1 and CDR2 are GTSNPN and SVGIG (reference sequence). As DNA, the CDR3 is TGTGCCTGGAGCGCAGACCCCTCAGCCTACGAGCAGTACTTC. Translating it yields CAWSADPSAYEQYF. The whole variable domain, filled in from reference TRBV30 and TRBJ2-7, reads SQTIHQWPATLVQPVGSPLSLECTVEGTSNPNLYWYRQAAGRGLQLLFYSVGIGQISSEVPQNLSASRPQDRQFILSSKKLLLSDSGFYLCAWSADPSAYEQYFGPGTRLTVT.

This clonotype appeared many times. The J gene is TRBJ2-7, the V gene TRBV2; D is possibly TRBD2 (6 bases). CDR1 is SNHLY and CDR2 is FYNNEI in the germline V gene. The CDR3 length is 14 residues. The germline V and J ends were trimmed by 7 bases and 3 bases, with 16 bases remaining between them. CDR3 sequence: CASNMRRENYEQYF. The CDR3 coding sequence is TGTGCCAGCAACATGAGGAGGGAGAACTACGAGCAGTACTTC. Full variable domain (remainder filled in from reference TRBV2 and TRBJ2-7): EPEVTQTPSHQVTQMGQEVILRCVPISNHLYFYWYRQILGQKVEFLVSFYNNEISEKSEIFDDQFSVERPDGSNFTLKIRSTKLEDSAMYFCASNMRRENYEQYFGPGTRLTVT.

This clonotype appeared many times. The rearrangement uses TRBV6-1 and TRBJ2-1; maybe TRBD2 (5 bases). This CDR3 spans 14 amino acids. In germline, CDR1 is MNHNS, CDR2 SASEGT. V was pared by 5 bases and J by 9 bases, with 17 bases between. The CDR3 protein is CASSRTGPLVEQFF. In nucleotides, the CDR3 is TGTGCCAGCAGTAGGACTGGGCCGTTGGTTGAGCAGTTCTTC.

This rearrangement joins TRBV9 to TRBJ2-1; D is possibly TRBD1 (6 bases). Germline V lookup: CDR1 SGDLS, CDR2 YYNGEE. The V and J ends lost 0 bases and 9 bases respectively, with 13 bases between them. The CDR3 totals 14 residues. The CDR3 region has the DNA TGTGCCAGCAGCGTAGCTATAGGGGACACTGAGCAGTTCTTC. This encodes CASSVAIGDTEQFF.